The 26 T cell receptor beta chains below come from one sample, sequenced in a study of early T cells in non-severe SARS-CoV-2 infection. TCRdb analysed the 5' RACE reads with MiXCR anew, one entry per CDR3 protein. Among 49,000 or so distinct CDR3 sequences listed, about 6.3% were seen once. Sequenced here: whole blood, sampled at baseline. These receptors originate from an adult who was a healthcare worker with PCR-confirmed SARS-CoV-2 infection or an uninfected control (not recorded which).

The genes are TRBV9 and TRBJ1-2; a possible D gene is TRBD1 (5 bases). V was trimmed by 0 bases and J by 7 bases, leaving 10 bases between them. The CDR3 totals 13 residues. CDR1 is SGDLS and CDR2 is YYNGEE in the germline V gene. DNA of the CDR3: TGTGCCAGCAGCGTAGTAACAGGCGCTGGCTACACCTTC. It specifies CASSVVTGAGYTF.

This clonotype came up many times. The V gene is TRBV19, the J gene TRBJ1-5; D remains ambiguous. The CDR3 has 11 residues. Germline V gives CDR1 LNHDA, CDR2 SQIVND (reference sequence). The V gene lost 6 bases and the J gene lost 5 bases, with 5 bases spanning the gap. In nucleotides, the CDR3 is TGTGCCAGTAGCGACGATCAGCCCCAGCATTTT. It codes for CASSDDQPQHF.

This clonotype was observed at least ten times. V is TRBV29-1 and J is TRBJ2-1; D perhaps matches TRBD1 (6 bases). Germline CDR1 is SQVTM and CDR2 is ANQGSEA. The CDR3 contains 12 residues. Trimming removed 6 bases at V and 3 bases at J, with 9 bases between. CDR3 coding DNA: TGCAGCGTCGCCAGGGGCTACAATGAGCAGTTCTTC. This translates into CSVARGYNEQFF.

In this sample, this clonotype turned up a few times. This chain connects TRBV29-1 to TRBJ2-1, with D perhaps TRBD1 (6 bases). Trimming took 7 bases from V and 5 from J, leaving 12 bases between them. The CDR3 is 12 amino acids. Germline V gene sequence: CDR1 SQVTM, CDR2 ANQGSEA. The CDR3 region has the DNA TGCAGCGCGGGCAGGACAGACAATGAGCAGTTCTTC. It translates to CSAGRTDNEQFF.

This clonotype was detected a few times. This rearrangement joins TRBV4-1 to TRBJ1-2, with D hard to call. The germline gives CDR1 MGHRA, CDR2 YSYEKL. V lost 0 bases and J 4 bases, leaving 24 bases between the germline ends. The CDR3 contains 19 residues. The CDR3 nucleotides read TGCGCCAGCAGCCAAGATGAGGCCGAGACCCGCTTTCCGACCTATGGCTACACCTTC. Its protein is CASSQDEAETRFPTYGYTF.

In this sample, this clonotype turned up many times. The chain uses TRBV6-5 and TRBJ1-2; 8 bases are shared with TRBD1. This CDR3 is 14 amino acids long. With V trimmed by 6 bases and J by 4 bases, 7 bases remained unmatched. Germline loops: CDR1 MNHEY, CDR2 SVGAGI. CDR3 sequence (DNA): TGTGCCAGCAGCCTAAGGACAGGGAGCTATGGCTACACCTTC. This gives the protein CASSLRTGSYGYTF.

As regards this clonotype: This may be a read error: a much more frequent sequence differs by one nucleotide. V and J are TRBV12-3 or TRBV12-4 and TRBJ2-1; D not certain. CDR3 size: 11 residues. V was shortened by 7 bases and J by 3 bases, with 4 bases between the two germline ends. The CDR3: CASTIYNEQFF. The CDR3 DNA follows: TGTGCCAGCACCATCTACAATGAGCAGTTCTTC.

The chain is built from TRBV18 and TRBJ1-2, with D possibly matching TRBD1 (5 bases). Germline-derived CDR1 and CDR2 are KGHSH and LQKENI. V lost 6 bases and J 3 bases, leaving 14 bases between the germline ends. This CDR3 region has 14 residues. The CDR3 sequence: CASSPVQVHYGYTF. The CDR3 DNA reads TGTGCCAGCTCTCCGGTACAGGTCCACTATGGCTACACCTTC.

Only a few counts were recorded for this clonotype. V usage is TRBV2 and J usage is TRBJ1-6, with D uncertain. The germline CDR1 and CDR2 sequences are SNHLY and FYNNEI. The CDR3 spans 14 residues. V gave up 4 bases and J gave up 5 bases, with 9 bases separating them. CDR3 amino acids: CASSARRDNSPLHF. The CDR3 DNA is TGTGCCAGCAGTGCCCGACGGGATAATTCACCCCTCCACTTT.

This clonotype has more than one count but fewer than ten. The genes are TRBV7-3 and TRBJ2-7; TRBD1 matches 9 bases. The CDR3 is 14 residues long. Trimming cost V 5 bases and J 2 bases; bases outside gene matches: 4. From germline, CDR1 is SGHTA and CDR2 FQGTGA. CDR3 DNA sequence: TGTGCCAGCAGCGAGGGACAGGGACCCTACGAGCAGTACTTC. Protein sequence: CASSEGQGPYEQYF.

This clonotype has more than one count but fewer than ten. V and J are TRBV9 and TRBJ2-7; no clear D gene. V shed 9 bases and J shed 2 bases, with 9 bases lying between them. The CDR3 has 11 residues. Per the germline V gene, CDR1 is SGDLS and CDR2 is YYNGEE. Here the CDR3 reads CANRIPYEQYF. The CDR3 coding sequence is TGTGCCAACAGAATACCCTACGAGCAGTACTTC.

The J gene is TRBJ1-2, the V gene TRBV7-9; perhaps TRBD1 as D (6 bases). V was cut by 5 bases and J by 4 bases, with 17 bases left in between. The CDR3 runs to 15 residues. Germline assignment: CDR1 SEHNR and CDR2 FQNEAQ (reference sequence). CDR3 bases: TGTGCCAGCAGCGTACGGGACACCCTCCTCTATGGCTACACCTTC. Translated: CASSVRDTLLYGYTF.

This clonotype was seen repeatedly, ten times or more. CDR3 residues: CSAKTGVNTEAFF. CDR3 bases: TGCAGTGCTAAGACAGGGGTGAACACTGAAGCTTTCTTT. The chain uses TRBV20-1 and TRBJ1-1; 8 bases are shared with TRBD1. The CDR3 spans 13 residues. The V gene's germline CDR1 is DFQATT and CDR2 SNEGSKA (reference sequence). The V and J ends lost 4 bases and 0 bases, in that order; junction bases with no gene match: 1.

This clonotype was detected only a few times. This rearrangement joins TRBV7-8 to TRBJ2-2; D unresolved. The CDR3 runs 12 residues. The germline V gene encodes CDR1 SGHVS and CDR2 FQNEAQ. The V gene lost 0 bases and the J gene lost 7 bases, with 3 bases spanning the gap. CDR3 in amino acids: CASSLARGELFF. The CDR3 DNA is TGTGCCAGCAGCTTAGCGCGCGGGGAGCTGTTTTTT.

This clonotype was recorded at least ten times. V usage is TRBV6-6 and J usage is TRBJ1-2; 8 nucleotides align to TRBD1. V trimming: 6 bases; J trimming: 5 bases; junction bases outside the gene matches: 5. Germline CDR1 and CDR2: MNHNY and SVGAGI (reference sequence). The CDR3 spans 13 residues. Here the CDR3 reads CASRPTGAYGYTF. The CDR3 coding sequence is TGTGCCAGCAGACCGACAGGGGCGTATGGCTACACCTTC.

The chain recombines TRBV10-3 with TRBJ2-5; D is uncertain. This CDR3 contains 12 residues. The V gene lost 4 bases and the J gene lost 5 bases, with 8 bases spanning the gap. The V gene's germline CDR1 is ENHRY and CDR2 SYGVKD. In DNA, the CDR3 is TGTGCCATCAGTGGTTCCGGGGAGACCCAGTACTTC. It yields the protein CAISGSGETQYF.

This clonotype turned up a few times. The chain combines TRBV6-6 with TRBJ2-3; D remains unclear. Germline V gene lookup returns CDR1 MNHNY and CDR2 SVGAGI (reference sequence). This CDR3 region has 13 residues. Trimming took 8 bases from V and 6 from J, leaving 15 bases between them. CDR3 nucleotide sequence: TGTGCCAGCCGATTTGAAGCTATCGATACGCAGTATTTT. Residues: CASRFEAIDTQYF.

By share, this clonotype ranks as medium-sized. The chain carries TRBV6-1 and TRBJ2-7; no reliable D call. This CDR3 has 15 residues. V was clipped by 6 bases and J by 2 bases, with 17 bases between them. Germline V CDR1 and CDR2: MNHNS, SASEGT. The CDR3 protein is CASSLLTDGPYEQYF. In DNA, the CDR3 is TGTGCCAGCAGCCTCTTGACGGACGGACCCTACGAGCAGTACTTC.

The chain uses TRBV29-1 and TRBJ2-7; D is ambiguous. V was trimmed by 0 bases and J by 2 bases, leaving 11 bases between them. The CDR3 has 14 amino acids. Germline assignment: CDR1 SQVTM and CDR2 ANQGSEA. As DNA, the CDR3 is TGCAGCGTTGAAGATAAGGGTTCCGCCTACGAGCAGTACTTC. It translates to CSVEDKGSAYEQYF.

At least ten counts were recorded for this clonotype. CDR3 sequence reads: CASSAGQGSTGELFF. In nucleotides, the CDR3 is TGTGCCAGCAGCGCGGGACAGGGGTCCACCGGGGAGCTGTTTTTT. The V call is TRBV11-2, the J call TRBJ2-2; 10 bases are shared with TRBD1. This CDR3 spans 15 amino acids. From germline, CDR1 is SGHAT and CDR2 FQNNGV. The V and J ends lost 5 bases and 4 bases, in that order; junction bases with no gene match: 4.

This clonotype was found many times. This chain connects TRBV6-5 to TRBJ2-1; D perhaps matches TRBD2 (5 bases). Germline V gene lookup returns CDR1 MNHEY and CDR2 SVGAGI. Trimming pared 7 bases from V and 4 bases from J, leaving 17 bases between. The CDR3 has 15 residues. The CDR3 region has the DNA TGTGCCAGCACCCCGAGCGGAGGCCGTTACAATGAGCAGTTCTTC. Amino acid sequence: CASTPSGGRYNEQFF.

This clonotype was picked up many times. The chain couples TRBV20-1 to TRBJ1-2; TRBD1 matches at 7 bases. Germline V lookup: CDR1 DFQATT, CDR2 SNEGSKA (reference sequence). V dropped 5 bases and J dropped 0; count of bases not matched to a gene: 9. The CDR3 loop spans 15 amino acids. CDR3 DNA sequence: TGCAGTGCTTTGCCCGACAGGGAAGCTAACTATGGCTACACCTTC. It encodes CSALPDREANYGYTF.

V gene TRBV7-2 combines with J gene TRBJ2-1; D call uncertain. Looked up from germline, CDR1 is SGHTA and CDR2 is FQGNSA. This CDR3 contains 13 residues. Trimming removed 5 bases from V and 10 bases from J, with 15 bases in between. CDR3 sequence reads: CASSSRLGGEQFF. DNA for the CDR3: TGTGCCAGCAGCAGCCGATTAGGCGGCGAGCAGTTCTTC.

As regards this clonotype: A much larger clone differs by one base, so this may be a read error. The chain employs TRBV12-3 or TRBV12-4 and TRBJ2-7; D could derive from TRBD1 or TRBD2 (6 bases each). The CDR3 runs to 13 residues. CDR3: CASRLVGGDEQYF. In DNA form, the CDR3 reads TGTGCCAGCAGGTTAGTCGGGGGCGACGAGCAGTACTTC.

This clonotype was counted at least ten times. The CDR3 DNA reads as TGTGCCAGCAGCCTCGTCCAGGGATCCTATGGCTACACCTTC. It is translated as CASSLVQGSYGYTF. The chain combines TRBV6-2 or TRBV6-3 with TRBJ1-2; maybe TRBD1 (5 bases). This CDR3 has 14 amino acids. In germline, CDR1 is MNHEY, CDR2 SVGEGT. Trimming stripped 6 bases from V and 4 bases from J, with 15 bases between.

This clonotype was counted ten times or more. The CDR3 here is CASSHTGAGPYNEQFF. CDR3 in DNA: TGTGCCAGCAGCCATACCGGGGCAGGGCCCTACAATGAGCAGTTCTTC. The V call is TRBV7-2, the J call TRBJ2-1; D could derive from TRBD1 or TRBD2 (5 bases each). CDR1 and CDR2 from the germline V gene are SGHTA and FQGNSA. There are 16 residues in the CDR3. Deletions cut 5 bases from V and 2 bases from J, with 16 bases between.